This TCR beta chain was retrieved from a study of blood T cell repertoires in COVID-19. Sequenced by immunoSEQ multiplex PCR; TCRdb stores in-frame clones only, minus some. Altogether some 90,000 clones are present, roughly 80% being singletons, with the ten largest covering 4% to 5.5%. Germline CDR1 reads SGHRS; CDR2 reads YFSETQ. This CDR3 is built from 15 residues. This clone was seen a single time. One junction end disagrees with the germline gene, perhaps due to a read error. The receptor was derived from a man aged 55 to 70 with acute or convalescent COVID-19. The specimen sequenced was peripheral blood. The chain recombines TRBV5-1 with TRBJ2-1, with TRBD1 matching over 8 bases. The CDR3 loop reads CASRLEAGGAVEQFF. The CDR3 nucleotides read TGCGCCAGCAGGTTGGAAGCAGGGGGCGCCGTTGAGCAGTTCTTC.